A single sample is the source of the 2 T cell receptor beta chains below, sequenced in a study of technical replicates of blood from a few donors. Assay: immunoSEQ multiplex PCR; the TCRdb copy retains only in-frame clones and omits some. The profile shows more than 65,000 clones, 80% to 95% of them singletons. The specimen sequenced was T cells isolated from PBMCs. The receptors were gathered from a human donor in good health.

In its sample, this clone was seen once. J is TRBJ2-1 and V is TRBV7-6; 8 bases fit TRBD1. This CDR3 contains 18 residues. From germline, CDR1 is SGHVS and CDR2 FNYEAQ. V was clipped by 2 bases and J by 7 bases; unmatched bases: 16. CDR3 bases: TGTGCCAGCAGCTTAAGAGCAGGGGGCTTAGATTTAGGGAATGAGCAGTTCTTC. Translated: CASSLRAGGLDLGNEQFF.

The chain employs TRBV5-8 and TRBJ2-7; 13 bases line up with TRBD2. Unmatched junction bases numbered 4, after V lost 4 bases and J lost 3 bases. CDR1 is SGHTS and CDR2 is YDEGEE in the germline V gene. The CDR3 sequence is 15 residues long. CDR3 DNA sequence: TGTGCCAGCAGCCTCAGGACTAGCGGGAGCTACGAGCAGTACTTC. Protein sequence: CASSLRTSGSYEQYF. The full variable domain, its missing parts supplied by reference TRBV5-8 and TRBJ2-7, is EAGVTQSPTHLIKTRGQQATLRCSPISGHTSVYWYQQALGLGLQFLLWYDEGEERNRGNFPPRFSGRQFPNYSSELNVNALELEDSALYLCASSLRTSGSYEQYFGPGTRLTVT.